The rows below give T cell receptor beta chains drawn from one sample of a study of T-cell reconstitution after alpha-beta-depleted transplantation in children. A single record per CDR3 protein comes from TCRdb applying MiXCR to the PCR reads. The profile shows a few hundred thousand distinct CDR3 sequences, 13% of them singletons. Sample: PBMCs, mostly from graft donor cells, taken 360 days after TCRalphabeta/CD19-depleted stem cell transplant. The receptors derive from a male patient younger than 18 who had a stem cell transplant for acute myeloid leukemia, so the T cells may come from the graft donor. CDR3s include the opening cysteine and the closing phenylalanine or tryptophan.

V: TRBV28
CDR3: CASSADQGAGDEQYF

V: TRBV7-2
CDR3: CASSQALVPGGLTDTQYF

V: TRBV28
CDR3: CASSLSPGRAFVYTGELFF

V: TRBV5-5
CDR3: CASSPGREQFF

V: TRBV12-3/TRBV12-4
CDR3: CASRFPGETQYF

V: TRBV7-8
CDR3: CASSSSREEETQYF

V: TRBV10-3
CDR3: CAINSGPSYEQYF

V: TRBV7-2
CDR3: CASSFWTGGYEQYF

V: TRBV28
CDR3: CASSSSTLSGYADTQYF

V: TRBV28
CDR3: CASSLDGGFFNQPQHF

V: TRBV3-1
CDR3: CASSQVFWAVTDTQYF

V: TRBV9
CDR3: CASSVDPGEGIMDEQYF

V: TRBV21-1
CDR3: CASSKVVETGGQPQHF

V: TRBV7-2
CDR3: CASSPQSGTGSEQYF

V: TRBV12-3/TRBV12-4
CDR3: CASSFDREKLFF

V: TRBV15
CDR3: CATSRTGTGLNTEAFF

V: TRBV20-1
CDR3: CSARVSLYNEQFF

V: TRBV14
CDR3: CASSQRWSGAAFF

V: TRBV9
CDR3: CASSVGVGTPVTGELFF

V: TRBV11-2
CDR3: CASSLAGTSYNEQFF

V: TRBV28
CDR3: CASSVRAGLAVYNEQFF

V: TRBV18
CDR3: CASTRLADTGELFF

V: TRBV6-6
CDR3: CASSYRGNNVLTF

V: TRBV27
CDR3: CASRTLREHEQFF

V: TRBV14
CDR3: CASSPLLPGQGSEQYF

V: TRBV29-1
CDR3: CSGLVGGDEQFF

V: TRBV20-1
CDR3: CSAGGSSGRETDTQYF

V: TRBV6-1
CDR3: CASRRQGASTDTQYF

V: TRBV27
CDR3: CASTRASGINNEQFF

V: TRBV28
CDR3: CASSPRGLAVSYNEQFF

V: TRBV7-2
CDR3: CASSLAMPIPDETQYF

V: TRBV29-1
CDR3: CSAREGRRYNEQFF

V: TRBV28
CDR3: CASRPFDGQYTEAFF

V: TRBV7-2
CDR3: CASSLGTGTISYNEQFF

V: TRBV19
CDR3: CASRDRGDEQFF

V: TRBV7-3
CDR3: CASSLKPSGRAWGTDTQYF

V: TRBV15
CDR3: CATSRPLGPAFSGELFF

V: TRBV29-1
CDR3: CSVAAWSNQPQHF

V: TRBV7-6
CDR3: CASRRSGRSTLDTDTQYF

V: TRBV30
CDR3: CAWWEAGPKMNSFF

V: TRBV12-3/TRBV12-4
CDR3: CASTPRSGANVLTF

V: TRBV27
CDR3: CASRLGLRNPNSPLHF

V: TRBV6-1
CDR3: CASSPRQRSGGEQFF

V: TRBV28
CDR3: CASSLFNYGYTF

V: TRBV7-2
CDR3: CASSLLWGGGTGELFF

V: TRBV2
CDR3: CASRGVGGRGREQFF

V: TRBV13
CDR3: CASSLLLDTGELFF

V: TRBV28
CDR3: CASSYESQSYEQYF

V: TRBV12-3/TRBV12-4
CDR3: CASAREMGTDTQYF

V: TRBV4-3
CDR3: CASSQYLPGLISTDTQYF

V: TRBV18
CDR3: CASSPTIRDSNQYF

V: TRBV11-2
CDR3: CASSLGIQGNTGELFF